A selection of T cell receptor beta chains follows, all from one sample in a study of Tregs in tolerant kidney transplant recipients. Clones were sequenced by immunoSEQ multiplex PCR, and TCRdb holds only the in-frame ones, with some missing. The sample records about 88,000 clones, roughly nine tenths being singletons. The specimen sequenced was CD8+ T cells from blood. These receptors were collected from a human donor in good health. Both conserved end residues are part of each CDR3. D genes are given only for firm matches. Clone size, where shown, is once, few, many, or a class for clones that have expanded.

abundance | j_gene | v_gene | d_gene | CDR3aa | CDR3nt
NA | TRBJ2-1 | TRBV5-6 | NA | CASSSTTNEQFF | TGTGCCAGCAGCTCCACCACCAATGAGCAGTTCTTC
NA | TRBJ2-3 | TRBV5-1 | TRBD1 | CASSKASGTGTEITDTQYF | TGCGCCAGCAGCAAAGCCTCCGGGACAGGGACAGAAATCACAGATACGCAGTATTTT
NA | TRBJ2-2 | TRBV10-2 | NA | CASSGGGLTGELFF | TGCGCCAGCAGTGGTGGGGGCCTCACTGGGGAGCTGTTTTTT
NA | TRBJ1-2 | TRBV6-5 | NA | CASSYSDTAGYTF | TGTGCCAGCAGTTACTCGGACACTGCGGGCTACACCTTC
NA | TRBJ2-5 | TRBV19 | NA | CASSSGEYQETQYF | TGTGCCAGTAGTAGCGGGGAGTACCAAGAGACCCAGTACTTC
NA | TRBJ2-1 | TRBV6-5 | NA | CASSFPGNEQFF | TGTGCCAGCAGTTTCCCGGGGAATGAGCAGTTCTTC
NA | TRBJ2-7 | TRBV29-1 | TRBD1 | CSARTGFSYEQYF | TGCAGCGCCAGGACAGGGTTTTCCTACGAGCAGTACTTC
NA | TRBJ2-1 | TRBV6-5 | NA | CASSLTPSSYNEQFF | TGTGCCAGCAGTTTGACTCCGAGCTCCTACAATGAGCAGTTCTTC
few | TRBJ1-1 | TRBV29-1 | NA | CSTHPTANTEAFF | TGCAGCACCCACCCGACAGCGAACACTGAAGCTTTCTTT
NA | TRBJ1-5 | TRBV4-1 | NA | CASSQDSGGLPFNQPQHF | TGCGCCAGCAGCCAAGATTCTGGGGGTTTGCCTTTTAATCAGCCCCAGCATTTT
NA | TRBJ1-1 | TRBV7-2 | TRBD1 | CASSLGQQPTEAFF | TGTGCCAGCAGCCTGGGACAGCAACCTACTGAAGCTTTCTTT
NA | TRBJ1-6 | TRBV5-1 | NA | CASSLRQGHNSPLHF | TGCGCCAGCAGCTTGCGGCAGGGCCATAATTCACCCCTCCACTTT
NA | TRBJ2-7 | TRBV27 | NA | CASSLFGVGTYEQYF | TGTGCCAGCAGTTTATTTGGTGTAGGGACCTACGAGCAGTACTTC
NA | TRBJ1-4 | TRBV6-9 | NA | CASSRTEANEKLFF | TGTGCCAGCAGCCGGACAGAAGCTAATGAAAAACTGTTTTTT
NA | TRBJ1-2 | TRBV7-9 | TRBD1 | CASSLGGQNLYGYTF | TGTGCCAGCAGCTTAGGGGGACAGAACCTCTATGGCTACACCTTC
NA | TRBJ2-5 | TRBV11-1 | NA | CASSLSPDQAQYF | TGTGCCAGCAGCTTAAGCCCGGACCAGGCCCAGTACTTC
NA | TRBJ1-1 | TRBV21-1 | NA | CASSKDRGQSEAFF | TGTGCCAGCAGCAAAGACAGGGGCCAGTCTGAAGCTTTCTTT
NA | TRBJ2-1 | TRBV6-6 | NA | CASNRLVGNEQFF | TGTGCCAGCAACAGACTAGTCGGCAATGAGCAGTTCTTC
NA | TRBJ1-1 | TRBV13 | NA | CASSSQYTEAFF | TGTGCCAGCAGCTCCCAATACACTGAAGCTTTCTTT
NA | TRBJ2-4 | TRBV6-5 | TRBD2 | CASRSPSGKNIQYF | TGTGCCAGCAGATCCCCTAGCGGCAAAAACATTCAGTACTTC
few | TRBJ2-1 | TRBV15 | TRBD1 | CATSRDRAGNEQFF | TGTGCCACCAGCAGGGACAGGGCCGGAAATGAGCAGTTCTTC
NA | TRBJ2-1 | TRBV5-4 | NA | CASSLSNNEQFF | TGTGCCAGCAGCTTGTCCAACAATGAGCAGTTCTTC
NA | TRBJ2-3 | TRBV13 | TRBD2 | CASSFEAGRDTQYF | TGTGCCAGCAGCTTCGAAGCGGGGAGGGATACGCAGTATTTT
NA | TRBJ2-7 | TRBV27 | NA | CASSRREQYF | TGTGCCAGCAGTAGGAGGGAGCAGTACTTC
once | TRBJ1-2 | TRBV6-5 | NA | CASSYSWLEGYTF | TGTGCCAGCAGTTACTCATGGTTGGAAGGCTACACCTTC
few | TRBJ2-1 | TRBV6-4 | NA | CASSVDVHNEQFF | TGTGCCAGCAGTGTGGATGTACACAATGAGCAGTTCTTC
NA | TRBJ2-7 | TRBV5-6 | TRBD1 | CASSSGQLSYEQYF | TGTGCCAGCAGCTCGGGACAGCTTTCCTACGAGCAGTACTTC
NA | TRBJ2-2 | TRBV10-3 | TRBD2 | CAISQRGGGLAGGSNTGELFF | TGTGCCATCAGTCAAAGGGGAGGGGGACTAGCGGGAGGCTCGAACACCGGGGAGCTGTTTTTT
many | TRBJ2-1 | TRBV6-4 | NA | CASSGEPSNEQFF | TGTGCCAGCAGTGGGGAACCCAGCAATGAGCAGTTCTTC
many | TRBJ2-2 | TRBV6-6 | TRBD2 | CASSYSPSGNTGELFF | TGTGCCAGCAGTTACTCGCCTAGCGGAAACACCGGGGAGCTGTTTTTT
once | TRBJ2-7 | TRBV5-4 | TRBD1 | CASSPWDSNYEQYF | TGTGCCAGCAGCCCCTGGGACAGTAACTACGAGCAGTACTTC
NA | TRBJ1-2 | TRBV11-2 | TRBD1 | CASSLLGTGYGYTF | TGTGCCAGCAGCCTCCTCGGGACAGGGTATGGCTACACCTTC
NA | TRBJ1-2 | TRBV7-9 | NA | CASSFPSVNYGYTF | TGTGCCAGCAGCTTCCCCAGCGTTAACTATGGCTACACCTTC
NA | TRBJ2-2 | TRBV7-9 | NA | CASSLAGLGHQKSGELFF | TGTGCCAGCAGCTTAGCCGGTCTGGGACACCAGAAATCCGGGGAGCTGTTTTTT
NA | TRBJ2-1 | TRBV11-2 | NA | CASSSYKGIGWGEQFF | TGTGCCAGCAGCTCCTATAAGGGGATTGGTTGGGGGGAGCAGTTCTTC
NA | TRBJ2-7 | TRBV7-9 | NA | CASSLTASPIDEQYF | TGTGCCAGCAGCCTCACGGCTAGCCCCATCGATGAGCAGTACTTC
NA | TRBJ1-1 | TRBV19 | NA | CASSAPNTEAFF | TGTGCCAGTAGTGCCCCTAACACTGAAGCTTTCTTT
NA | TRBJ2-5 | TRBV5-1 | TRBD2 | CASSFRASGSVETQYF | TGCGCCAGCAGCTTTCGGGCTAGCGGGAGTGTAGAGACCCAGTACTTC
NA | TRBJ1-1 | TRBV5-6 | TRBD1 | CASSFGTGTEAFF | TGTGCCAGCAGCTTCGGGACAGGCACTGAAGCTTTCTTT
few | TRBJ1-4 | TRBV4-1 | NA | CASSQGNRREKLFF | TGCGCCAGCAGCCAAGGTAACAGGCGCGAAAAACTGTTTTTT
once | TRBJ2-5 | TRBV10-3 | TRBD1 | CAISETPGQGQETQYF | TGTGCCATCAGTGAGACTCCCGGACAGGGGCAAGAGACCCAGTACTTC